One and the same sample provided the 3 T cell receptor beta chains below, sequenced in a study of T cells in Graves' hyperthyroidism and ophthalmopathy. TCR beta CDR3 region amplification was performed from RNA transcripts. First-round RT-PCR with HTBI primers amplified the TCR CDR3 region. TCRdb reanalysed the multiplex PCR reads using MiXCR and keeps one entry per CDR3 protein. The profile shows 700,000 or so distinct CDR3 sequences, more than 14% of them singletons. Input material: blood. Receptors were obtained from a woman aged 50 to 65 with Graves' ophthalmopathy.

This clonotype was observed many times. The chain is built from TRBV27 and TRBJ2-1, with TRBD2 matching 13 bases. CDR1 and CDR2 (germline): MNHEY, SMNVEV (reference sequence). The CDR3 has 17 residues. The V segment lost 7 bases and the J segment 6 bases; nucleotides outside the gene matches: 12. In nucleotides, the CDR3 is TGTGCCAGCACCTCCGGGACTAGCGGGGTCCTTAGCAATGAGCAGTTCTTC. This sequence encodes CASTSGTSGVLSNEQFF.

In its sample, this clonotype was seen a few times. The chain links TRBV4-3 to TRBJ2-5, with 7 bases aligning to TRBD2. This CDR3 spans 16 amino acids. Losses at the gene ends were 4 bases for V and 3 bases for J; bases not matched to a gene: 11. Germline V gene data show CDR1 as LGHNA and CDR2 as YSLEER. This CDR3 reads CASSRLAGAQKETQYF. The CDR3 DNA reads TGCGCCAGCAGCCGACTTGCGGGAGCGCAGAAAGAGACCCAGTACTTC.

This clonotype was observed a handful of times. The chain couples TRBV28 to TRBJ1-4; the match to TRBD1 covers 9 bases. Trimming at V came to 5 bases and at J to 5 bases, leaving 6 bases not matched to a gene. The CDR3 totals 15 residues. In germline, CDR1 is MDHEN, CDR2 SYDVKM. The CDR3 DNA is TGTGCCAGCAGTGGTCCCGGGACAGGGAATGAAAAACTGTTTTTT. Translation gives CASSGPGTGNEKLFF.